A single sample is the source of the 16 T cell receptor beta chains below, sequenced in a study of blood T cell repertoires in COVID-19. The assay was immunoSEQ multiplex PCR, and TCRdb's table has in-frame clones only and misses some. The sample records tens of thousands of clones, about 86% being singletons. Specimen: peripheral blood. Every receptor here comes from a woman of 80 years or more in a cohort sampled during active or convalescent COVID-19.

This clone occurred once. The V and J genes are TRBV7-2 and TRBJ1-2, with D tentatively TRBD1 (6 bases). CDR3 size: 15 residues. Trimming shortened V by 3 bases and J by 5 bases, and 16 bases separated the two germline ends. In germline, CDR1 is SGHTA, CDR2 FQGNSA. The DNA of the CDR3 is TGTGCCAGCAGCTTTGGGGGAGGGGGATCTTATGGCTACACCTTC. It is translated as CASSFGGGGSYGYTF.

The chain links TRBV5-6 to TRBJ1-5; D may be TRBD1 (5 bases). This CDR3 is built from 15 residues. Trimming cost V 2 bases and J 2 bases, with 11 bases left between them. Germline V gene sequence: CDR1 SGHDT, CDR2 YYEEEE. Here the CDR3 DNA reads TGTGCCAGCAGCTTCCGGGGGACTGGCAATCAGCCCCAGCATTTT. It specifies CASSFRGTGNQPQHF.

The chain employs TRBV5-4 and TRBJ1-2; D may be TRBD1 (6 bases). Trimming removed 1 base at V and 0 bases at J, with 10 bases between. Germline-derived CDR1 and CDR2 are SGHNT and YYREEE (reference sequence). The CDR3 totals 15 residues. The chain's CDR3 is CASSLTGKANYGYTF. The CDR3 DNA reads TGTGCCAGCAGCTTGACAGGGAAAGCTAACTATGGCTACACCTTC.

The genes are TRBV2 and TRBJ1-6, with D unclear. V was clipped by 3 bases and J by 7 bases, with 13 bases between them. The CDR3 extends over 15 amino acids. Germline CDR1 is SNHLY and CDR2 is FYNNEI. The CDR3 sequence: CASSDVQSQNSPLHF. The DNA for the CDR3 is TGTGCCAGCAGTGATGTACAGTCCCAAAATTCACCCCTCCACTTT. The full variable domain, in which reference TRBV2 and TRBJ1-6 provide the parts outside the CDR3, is EPEVTQTPSHQVTQMGQEVILRCVPISNHLYFYWYRQILGQKVEFLVSFYNNEISEKSEIFDDQFSVERPDGSNFTLKIRSTKLEDSAMYFCASSDVQSQNSPLHFGNGTRLTVT.

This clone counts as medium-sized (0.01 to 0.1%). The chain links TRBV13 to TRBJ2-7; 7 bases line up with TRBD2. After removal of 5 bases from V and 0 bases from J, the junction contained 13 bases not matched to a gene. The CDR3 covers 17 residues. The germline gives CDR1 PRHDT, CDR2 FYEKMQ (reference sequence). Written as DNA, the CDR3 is TGTGCCAGCAGCAGAGACTTGTTTGGCGGGAGCTCCTACGAGCAGTACTTC. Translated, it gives CASSRDLFGGSSYEQYF. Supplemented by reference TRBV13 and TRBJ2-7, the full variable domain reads AAGVIQSPRHLIKEKRETATLKCYPIPRHDTVYWYQQGPGQDPQFLISFYEKMQSDKGSIPDRFSAQQFSDYHSELNMSSLELGDSALYFCASSRDLFGGSSYEQYFGPGTRLTVT.

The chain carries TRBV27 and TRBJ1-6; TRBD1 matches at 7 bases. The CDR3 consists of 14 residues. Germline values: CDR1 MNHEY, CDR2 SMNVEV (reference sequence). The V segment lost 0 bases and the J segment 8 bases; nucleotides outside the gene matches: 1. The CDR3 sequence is CASSLSTGDSPLHF. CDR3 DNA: TGTGCCAGCAGTTTATCCACAGGGGATTCACCCCTCCACTTT.

The CDR3 protein is CASRPERPAYEQYF. DNA for the CDR3: TGTGCCAGCAGGCCCGAGAGGCCGGCCTACGAGCAGTACTTC. The rearrangement joins TRBV6-5 to TRBJ2-7; no reliable D call. Trimming left V 6 bases short and J 2 bases short, with 14 bases between. This CDR3 has 14 residues. Germline V CDR1 and CDR2: MNHEY, SVGAGI.

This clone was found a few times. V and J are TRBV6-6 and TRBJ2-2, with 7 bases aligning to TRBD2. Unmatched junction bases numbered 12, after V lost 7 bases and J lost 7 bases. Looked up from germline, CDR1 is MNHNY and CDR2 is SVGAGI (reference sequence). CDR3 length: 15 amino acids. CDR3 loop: CASNQAGGSFGELFF. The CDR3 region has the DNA TGTGCCAGCAACCAAGCAGGCGGGAGTTTCGGGGAGCTGTTTTTT.

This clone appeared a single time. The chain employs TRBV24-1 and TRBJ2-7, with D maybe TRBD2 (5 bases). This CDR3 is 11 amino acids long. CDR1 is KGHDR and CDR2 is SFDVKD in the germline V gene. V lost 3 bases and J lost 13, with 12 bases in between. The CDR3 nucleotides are TGTGCCACCAGTGATGGAATGGACTTCTACTTC. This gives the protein CATSDGMDFYF.

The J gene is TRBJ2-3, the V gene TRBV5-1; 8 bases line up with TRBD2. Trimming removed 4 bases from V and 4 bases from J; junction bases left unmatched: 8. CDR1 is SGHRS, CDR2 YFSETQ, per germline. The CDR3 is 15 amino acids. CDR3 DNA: TGCGCCAGCAGCCCGGACGGGACTAGATCAGATACGCAGTATTTT. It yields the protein CASSPDGTRSDTQYF.

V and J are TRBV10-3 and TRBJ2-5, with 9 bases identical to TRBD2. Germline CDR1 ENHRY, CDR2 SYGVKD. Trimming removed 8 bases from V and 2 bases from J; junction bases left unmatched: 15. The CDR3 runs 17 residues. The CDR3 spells CAIGAPSGSGGQETQYF. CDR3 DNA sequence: TGTGCCATCGGGGCCCCTTCTGGTAGCGGGGGACAAGAGACCCAGTACTTC.

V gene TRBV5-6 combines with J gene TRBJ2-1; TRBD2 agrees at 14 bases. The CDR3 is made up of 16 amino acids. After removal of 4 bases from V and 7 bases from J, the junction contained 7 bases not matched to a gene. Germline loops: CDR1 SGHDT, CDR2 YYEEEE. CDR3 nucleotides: TGTGCCAGCAGCGCGGGGGGACTAGCGGGAGATAATGAGCAGTTCTTC. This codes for CASSAGGLAGDNEQFF.

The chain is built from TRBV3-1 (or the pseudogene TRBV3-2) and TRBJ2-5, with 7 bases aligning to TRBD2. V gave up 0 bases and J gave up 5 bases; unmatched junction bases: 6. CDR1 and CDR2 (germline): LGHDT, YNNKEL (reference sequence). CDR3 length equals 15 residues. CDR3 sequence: CASSQDGTNWETQYF. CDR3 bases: TGTGCCAGCAGCCAAGATGGGACTAATTGGGAGACCCAGTACTTC.

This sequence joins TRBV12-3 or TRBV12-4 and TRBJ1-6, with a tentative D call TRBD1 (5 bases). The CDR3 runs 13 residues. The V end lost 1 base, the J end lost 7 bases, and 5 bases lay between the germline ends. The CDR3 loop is CASSLGTNSPLHF. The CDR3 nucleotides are TGTGCCAGCAGTTTAGGGACAAATTCACCCCTCCACTTT.

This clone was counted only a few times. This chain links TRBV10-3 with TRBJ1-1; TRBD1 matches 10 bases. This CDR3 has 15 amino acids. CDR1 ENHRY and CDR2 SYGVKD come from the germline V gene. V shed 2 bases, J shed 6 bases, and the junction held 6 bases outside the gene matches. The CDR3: CAISERTGGDPEAFF. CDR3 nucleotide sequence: TGTGCCATCAGTGAGCGGACAGGGGGGGATCCTGAAGCTTTCTTT.

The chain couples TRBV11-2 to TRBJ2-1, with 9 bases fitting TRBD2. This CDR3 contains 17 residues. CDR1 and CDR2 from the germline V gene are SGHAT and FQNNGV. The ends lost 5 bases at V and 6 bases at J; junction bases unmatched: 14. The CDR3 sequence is CASSPHGLARTRNEQFF. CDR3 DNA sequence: TGTGCCAGCAGCCCCCACGGACTAGCGAGGACCCGCAATGAGCAGTTCTTC.